This T cell receptor (beta chain) was profiled in a study of PD-L1 blockade in urothelial cancer. As for the study in general: Patients with male sex and bladder-origin urothelial cancer accounted for about 85% of the roughly 30 enrolled. The study recovered a median of 141,255 T cells per blood sample.

The CDR3 totals 16 residues. Germline CDR1 is SGHNT and CDR2 is YYREEE (reference sequence). Trimming removed 1 base from V and 0 bases from J, with 11 bases in between. Spike-ins of synthetic TCR analog templates went into each PCR. The protocol was immunoSEQ multiplex PCR, while the TCRdb copy is restricted to in-frame clones and leaves out a portion. In the table there are some 100,000 clones, roughly nine tenths of which are singletons. Material: PBMCs, obtained around atezolizumab (anti-PD-L1) treatment. The rearrangement links TRBV5-4 to TRBJ2-1; D possibly corresponds to TRBD1 (5 bases). This clonotype originated in a woman older than 75 with urothelial cancer. The CDR3 sequence is CASSLKPRGSYNEQFF. CDR3 coding DNA: TGTGCCAGCAGCTTGAAACCTAGGGGCTCCTACAATGAGCAGTTCTTC. Looking up the rest from reference TRBV5-4 and TRBJ2-1 gives the full variable domain: ETGVTQSPTHLIKTRGQQVTLRCSSQSGHNTVSWYQQALGQGPQFIFQYYREEENGRGNFPPRFSGLQFPNYSSELNVNALELDDSALYLCASSLKPRGSYNEQFFGPGTRLTVL.